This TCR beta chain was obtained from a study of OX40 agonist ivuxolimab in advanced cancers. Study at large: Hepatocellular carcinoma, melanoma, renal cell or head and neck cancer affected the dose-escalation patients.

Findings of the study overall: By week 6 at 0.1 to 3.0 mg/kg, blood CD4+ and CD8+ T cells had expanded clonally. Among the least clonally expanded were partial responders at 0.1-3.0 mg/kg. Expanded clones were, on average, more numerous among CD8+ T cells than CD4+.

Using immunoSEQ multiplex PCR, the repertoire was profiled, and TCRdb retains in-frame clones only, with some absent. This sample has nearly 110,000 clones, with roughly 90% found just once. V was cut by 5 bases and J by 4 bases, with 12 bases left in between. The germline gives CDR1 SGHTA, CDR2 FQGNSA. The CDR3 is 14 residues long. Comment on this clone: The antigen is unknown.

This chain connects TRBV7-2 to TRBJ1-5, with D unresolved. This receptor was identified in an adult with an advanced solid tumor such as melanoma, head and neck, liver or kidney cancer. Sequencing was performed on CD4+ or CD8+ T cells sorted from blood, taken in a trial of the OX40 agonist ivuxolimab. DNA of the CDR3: TGTGCCAGCAGCCCGGGAGGAGAAAATCAGCCCCAGCATTTT. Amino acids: CASSPGGENQPQHF.